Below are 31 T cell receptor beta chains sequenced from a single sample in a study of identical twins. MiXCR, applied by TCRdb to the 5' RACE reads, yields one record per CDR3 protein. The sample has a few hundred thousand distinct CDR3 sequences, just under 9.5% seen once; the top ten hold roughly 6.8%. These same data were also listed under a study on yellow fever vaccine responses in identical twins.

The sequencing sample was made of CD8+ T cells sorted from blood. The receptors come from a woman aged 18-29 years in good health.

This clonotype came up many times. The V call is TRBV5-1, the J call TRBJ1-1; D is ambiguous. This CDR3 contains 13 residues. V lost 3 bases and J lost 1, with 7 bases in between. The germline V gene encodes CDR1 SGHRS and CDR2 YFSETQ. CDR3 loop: CASSYQENTEAFF. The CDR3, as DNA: TGCGCCAGCAGCTACCAAGAGAACACTGAAGCTTTCTTT.

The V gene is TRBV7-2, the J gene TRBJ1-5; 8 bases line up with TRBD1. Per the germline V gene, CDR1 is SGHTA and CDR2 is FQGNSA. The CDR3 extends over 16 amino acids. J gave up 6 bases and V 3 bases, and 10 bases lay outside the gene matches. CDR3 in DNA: TGTGCCAGCAGCTTTGGAGACAGGGGAGAGGGTCAGCCCCAGCATTTT. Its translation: CASSFGDRGEGQPQHF. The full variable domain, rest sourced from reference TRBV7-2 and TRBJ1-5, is GAGVSQSPSNKVTEKGKDVELRCDPISGHTALYWYRQSLGQGLEFLIYFQGNSAPDKSGLPSDRFSAERTGGSVSTLTIQRTQQEDSAVYLCASSFGDRGEGQPQHFGDGTRLSIL.

CDR3 in DNA: TGTGCCAGTACCGGACTAGCGGGAGGACGCGATCTCTCCTACGAGCAGTACTTC. Protein product: CASTGLAGGRDLSYEQYF. This chain connects TRBV3-1 to TRBJ2-7; the match to TRBD2 covers 14 bases. Losses at the gene ends were 9 bases for V and 0 bases for J; bases not matched to a gene: 13. Per germline, CDR1 LGHDT and CDR2 YNNKEL (reference sequence). The CDR3 length is 18 residues.

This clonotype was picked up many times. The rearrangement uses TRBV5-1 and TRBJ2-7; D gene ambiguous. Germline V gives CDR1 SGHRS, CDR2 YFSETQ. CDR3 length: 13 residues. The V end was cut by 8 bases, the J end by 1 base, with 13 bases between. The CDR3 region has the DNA TGCGCCAGTCCTCCGGGCCGATCCTACGAGCAGTACTTC. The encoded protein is CASPPGRSYEQYF.

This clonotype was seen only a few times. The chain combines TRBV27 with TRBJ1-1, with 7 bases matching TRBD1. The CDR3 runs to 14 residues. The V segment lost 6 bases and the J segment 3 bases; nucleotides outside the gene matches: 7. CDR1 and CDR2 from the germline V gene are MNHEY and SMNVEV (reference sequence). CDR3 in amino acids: CASSRYRGDTEAFF. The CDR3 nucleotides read TGTGCCAGCAGCAGATACAGGGGTGACACTGAAGCTTTCTTT.

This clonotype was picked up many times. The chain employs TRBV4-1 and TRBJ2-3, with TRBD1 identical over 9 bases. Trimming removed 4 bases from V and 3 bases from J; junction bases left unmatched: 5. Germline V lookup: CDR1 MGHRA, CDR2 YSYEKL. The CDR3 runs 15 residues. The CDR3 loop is CASSPRQGGTDTQYF. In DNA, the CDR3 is TGCGCCAGCAGCCCACGACAGGGGGGGACAGATACGCAGTATTTT.

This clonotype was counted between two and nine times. CDR3 coding DNA: TGTGCCAGCAGCTTAGATGCAGCGGGAGGGCCATTTGGCAATGAGCAGTTCTTC. Protein sequence: CASSLDAAGGPFGNEQFF. The V and J genes are TRBV11-2 and TRBJ2-1, with TRBD2 matching 10 bases. The CDR3 is made up of 18 amino acids. Germline assignment: CDR1 SGHAT and CDR2 FQNNGV. Losses at the gene ends were 0 bases for V and 6 bases for J; bases not matched to a gene: 11.

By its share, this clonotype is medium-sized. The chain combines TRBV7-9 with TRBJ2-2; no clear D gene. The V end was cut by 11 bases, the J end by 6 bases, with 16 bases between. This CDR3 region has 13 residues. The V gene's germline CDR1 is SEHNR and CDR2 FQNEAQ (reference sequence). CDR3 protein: CAGLKVASGELFF. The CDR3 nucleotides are TGTGCCGGCTTAAAGGTAGCCTCCGGGGAGCTGTTTTTT.

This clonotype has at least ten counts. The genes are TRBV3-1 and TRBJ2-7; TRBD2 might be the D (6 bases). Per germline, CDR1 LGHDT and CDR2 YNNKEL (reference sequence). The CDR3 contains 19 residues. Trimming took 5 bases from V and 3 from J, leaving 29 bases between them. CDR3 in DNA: TGTGCCAGCAGCTCCAATGTTCAAGTGGAGGGCCCCAGACTCTACGAGCAGTACTTC. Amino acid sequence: CASSSNVQVEGPRLYEQYF.

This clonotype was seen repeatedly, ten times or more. The CDR3 spells CASSVETEAFF. Written as DNA, the CDR3 is TGTGCCAGCAGCGTAGAAACTGAAGCTTTCTTT. The chain has TRBV7-9 and TRBJ1-1; D gene unclear. V was shortened by 5 bases and J by 5 bases, with 6 bases between the two germline ends. Germline values: CDR1 SEHNR, CDR2 FQNEAQ (reference sequence). The CDR3 sequence is 11 residues long.

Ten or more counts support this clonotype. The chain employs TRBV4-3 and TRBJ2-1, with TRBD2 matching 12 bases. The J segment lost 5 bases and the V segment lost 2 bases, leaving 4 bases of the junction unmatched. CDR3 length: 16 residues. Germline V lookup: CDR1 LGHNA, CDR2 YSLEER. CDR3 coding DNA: TGCGCCAGCAGCCAATCCCGGACTAGCGGGAACAATGAGCAGTTCTTC. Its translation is CASSQSRTSGNNEQFF.

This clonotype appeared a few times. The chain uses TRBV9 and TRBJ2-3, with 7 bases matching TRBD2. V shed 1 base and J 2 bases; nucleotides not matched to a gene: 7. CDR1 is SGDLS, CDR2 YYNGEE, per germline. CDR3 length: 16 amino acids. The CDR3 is CASSVIGGGTTDTQYF. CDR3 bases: TGTGCCAGCAGCGTAATCGGCGGGGGAACCACAGATACGCAGTATTTT.

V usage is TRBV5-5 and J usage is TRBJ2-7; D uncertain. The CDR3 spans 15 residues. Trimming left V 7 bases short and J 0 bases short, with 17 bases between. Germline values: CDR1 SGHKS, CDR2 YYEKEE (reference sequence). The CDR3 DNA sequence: TGTGCCAGCTCCCATCTTCTTGGTAGCTCCTACGAGCAGTACTTC. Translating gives CASSHLLGSSYEQYF.

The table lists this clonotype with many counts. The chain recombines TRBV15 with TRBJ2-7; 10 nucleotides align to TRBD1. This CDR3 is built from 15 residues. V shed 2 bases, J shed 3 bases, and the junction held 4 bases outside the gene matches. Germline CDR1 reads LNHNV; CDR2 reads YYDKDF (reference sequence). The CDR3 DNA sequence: TGTGCCACCAGCAGAAGGACAGGGGGGAACTACGAGCAGTACTTC. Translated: CATSRRTGGNYEQYF.

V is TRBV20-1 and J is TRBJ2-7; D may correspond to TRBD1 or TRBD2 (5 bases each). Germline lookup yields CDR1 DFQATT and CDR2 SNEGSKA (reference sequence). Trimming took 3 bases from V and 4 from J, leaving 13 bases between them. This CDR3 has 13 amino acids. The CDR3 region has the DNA TGCAGTGCTAGGTCCGGGGCCCTATACGAGCAGTACTTC. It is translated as CSARSGALYEQYF.

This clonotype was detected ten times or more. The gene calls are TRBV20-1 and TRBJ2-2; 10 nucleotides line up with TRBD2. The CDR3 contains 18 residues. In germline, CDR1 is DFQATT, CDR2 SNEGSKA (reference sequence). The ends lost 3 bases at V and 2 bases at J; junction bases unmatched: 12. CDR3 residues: CSARSKNLAGANTGELFF. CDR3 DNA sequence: TGCAGTGCTAGGTCCAAGAACCTAGCGGGAGCAAACACCGGGGAGCTGTTTTTT.

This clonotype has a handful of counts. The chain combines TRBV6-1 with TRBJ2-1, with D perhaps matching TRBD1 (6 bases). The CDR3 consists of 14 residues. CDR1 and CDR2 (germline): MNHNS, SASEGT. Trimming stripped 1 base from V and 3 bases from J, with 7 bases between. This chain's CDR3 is CASSEGTDYNEQFF. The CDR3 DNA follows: TGTGCCAGCAGTGAAGGGACAGACTACAATGAGCAGTTCTTC.

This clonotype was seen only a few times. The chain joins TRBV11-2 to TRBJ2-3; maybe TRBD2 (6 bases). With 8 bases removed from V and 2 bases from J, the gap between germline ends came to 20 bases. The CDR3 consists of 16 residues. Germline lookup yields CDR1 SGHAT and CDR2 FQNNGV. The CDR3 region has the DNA TGTGCCAGCTACCATGGGGCGGGATACTCCACAGATACGCAGTATTTT. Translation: CASYHGAGYSTDTQYF. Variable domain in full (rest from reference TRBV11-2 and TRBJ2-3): EAGVAQSPRYKIIEKRQSVAFWCNPISGHATLYWYQQILGQGPKLLIQFQNNGVVDDSQLPKDRFSAERLKGVDSTLKIQPAKLEDSAVYLCASYHGAGYSTDTQYFGPGTRLTVL.

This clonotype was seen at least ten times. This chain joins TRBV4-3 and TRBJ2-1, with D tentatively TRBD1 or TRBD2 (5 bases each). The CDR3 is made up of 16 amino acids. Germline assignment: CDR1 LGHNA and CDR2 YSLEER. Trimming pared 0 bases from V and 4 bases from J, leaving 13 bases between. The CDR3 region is CASSQDTGAGYNEQFF. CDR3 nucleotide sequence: TGCGCCAGCAGCCAAGATACCGGGGCAGGATACAATGAGCAGTTCTTC.

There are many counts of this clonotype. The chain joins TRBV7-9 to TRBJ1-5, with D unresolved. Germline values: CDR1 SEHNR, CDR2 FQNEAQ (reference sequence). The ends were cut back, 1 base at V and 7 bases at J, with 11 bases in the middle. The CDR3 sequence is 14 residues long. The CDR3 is CASSLGGMTQPQHF. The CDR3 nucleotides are TGTGCCAGCAGCTTAGGTGGGATGACACAGCCCCAGCATTTT.

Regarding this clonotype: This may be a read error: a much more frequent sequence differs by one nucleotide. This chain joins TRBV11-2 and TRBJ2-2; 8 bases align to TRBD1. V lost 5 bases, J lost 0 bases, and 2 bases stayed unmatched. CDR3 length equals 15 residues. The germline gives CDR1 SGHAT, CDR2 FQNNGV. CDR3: CASSLGQANTGELFF. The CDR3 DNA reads TGTGCCAGCAGCCTGGGACAGGCGAACACCGGGGAGCTGTTTTTT.

CDR3 amino acids: CASSFRGRGTDTQYF. The CDR3 nucleotides read TGTGCCAGCAGCTTCCGCGGGAGGGGCACAGATACGCAGTATTTT. The chain links TRBV7-2 to TRBJ2-3; 9 nucleotides match TRBD2. Germline CDR1 SGHTA, CDR2 FQGNSA. V lost 3 bases, J lost 1 base, and 2 bases stayed unmatched. The CDR3 spans 15 residues.

In DNA, the CDR3 is TGTGCCAGCAGCTTTGGAGAGGGGAGCGGAAATGAGCAGTTCTTC. Protein sequence: CASSFGEGSGNEQFF. The rearrangement joins TRBV7-8 to TRBJ2-1, with D possibly called TRBD1 or TRBD2 (5 bases each). The CDR3 is 15 residues long. The V gene's germline CDR1 is SGHVS and CDR2 FQNEAQ. V shed 3 bases and J shed 7 bases, with 16 bases lying between them.

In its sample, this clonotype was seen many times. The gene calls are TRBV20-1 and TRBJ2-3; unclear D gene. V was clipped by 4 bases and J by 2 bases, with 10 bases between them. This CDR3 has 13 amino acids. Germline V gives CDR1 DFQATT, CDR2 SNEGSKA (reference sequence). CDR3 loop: CSANSHYTDTQYF. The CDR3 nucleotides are TGCAGTGCTAACAGCCACTACACAGATACGCAGTATTTT.

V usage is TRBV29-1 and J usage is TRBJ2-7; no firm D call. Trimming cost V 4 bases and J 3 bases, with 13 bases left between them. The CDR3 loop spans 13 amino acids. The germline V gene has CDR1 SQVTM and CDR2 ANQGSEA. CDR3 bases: TGCAGCGTTGCGGGTCATTCCAACTACGAGCAGTACTTC. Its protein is CSVAGHSNYEQYF.

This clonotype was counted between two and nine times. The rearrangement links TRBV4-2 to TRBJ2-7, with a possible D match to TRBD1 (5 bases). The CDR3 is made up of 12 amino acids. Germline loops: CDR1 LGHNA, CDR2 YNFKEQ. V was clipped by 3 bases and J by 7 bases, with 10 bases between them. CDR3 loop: CASSQAQGEQYF. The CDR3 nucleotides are TGTGCCAGCAGCCAGGCTCAGGGTGAGCAGTACTTC.

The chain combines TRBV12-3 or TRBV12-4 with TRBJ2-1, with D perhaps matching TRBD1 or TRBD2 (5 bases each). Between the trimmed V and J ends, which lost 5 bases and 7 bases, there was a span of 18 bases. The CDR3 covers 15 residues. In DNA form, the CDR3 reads TGTGCCAGCAGTCCGGGAACAGGTTCTCGGAATGAGCAGTTCTTC. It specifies CASSPGTGSRNEQFF.

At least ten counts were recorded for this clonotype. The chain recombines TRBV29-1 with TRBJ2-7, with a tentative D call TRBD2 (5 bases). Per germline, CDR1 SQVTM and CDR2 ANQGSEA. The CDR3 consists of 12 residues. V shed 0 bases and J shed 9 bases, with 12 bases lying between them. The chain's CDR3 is CSVEDNLAGQYF. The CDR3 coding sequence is TGCAGCGTTGAAGATAACCTGGCGGGGCAGTACTTC.

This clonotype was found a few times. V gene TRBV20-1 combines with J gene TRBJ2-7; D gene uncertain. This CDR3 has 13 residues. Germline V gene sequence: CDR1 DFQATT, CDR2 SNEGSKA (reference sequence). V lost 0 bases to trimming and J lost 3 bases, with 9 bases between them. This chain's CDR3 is CSARDQLVYEQYF. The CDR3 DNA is TGCAGTGCTAGAGATCAGCTAGTCTACGAGCAGTACTTC.

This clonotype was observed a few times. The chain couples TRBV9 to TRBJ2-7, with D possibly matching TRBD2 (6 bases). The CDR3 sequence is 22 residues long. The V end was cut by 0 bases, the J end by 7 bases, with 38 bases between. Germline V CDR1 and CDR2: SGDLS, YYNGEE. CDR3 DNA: TGTGCCAGCAGCGTAGGAAGCGGACATTCATCCCTGACTGATCCCGCGGGATATGAGCAGTACTTC. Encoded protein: CASSVGSGHSSLTDPAGYEQYF. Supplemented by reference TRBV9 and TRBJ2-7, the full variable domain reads DSGVTQTPKHLITATGQRVTLRCSPRSGDLSVYWYQQSLDQGLQFLIQYYNGEERAKGNILERFSAQQFPDLHSELNLSSLELGDSALYFCASSVGSGHSSLTDPAGYEQYFGPGTRLTVT.

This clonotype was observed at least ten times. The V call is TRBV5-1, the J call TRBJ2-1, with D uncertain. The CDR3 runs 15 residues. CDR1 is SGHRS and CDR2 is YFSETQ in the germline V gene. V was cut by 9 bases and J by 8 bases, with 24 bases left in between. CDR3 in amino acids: CATSPWPNGSDEQFF. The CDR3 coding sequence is TGCGCCACCTCCCCCTGGCCCAATGGTTCGGATGAGCAGTTCTTC.